The clone carrying this T cell receptor beta chain showed up just a few times. This sample is part of a study of patients and donors after allogeneic stem cell transplantation. This CDR3 spans 15 amino acids. Trimming took off 1 base at V and 2 bases at J, with 13 bases between the two ends. The germline gives CDR1 DFQATT, CDR2 SNEGSKA (reference sequence). In TCRdb, the RT-PCR reads were re-called with MiXCR into one record per CDR3 protein. The sample records some 880,000 distinct CDR3 sequences, approximately 18% being singletons. Sequencing was done on a sample of blood, either unsorted or a sorted T cell fraction (not recorded which). The chain employs TRBV20-1 and TRBJ2-3; a weak D match, TRBD2 (6 bases). The sequence was collected from a human donor who was either an allogeneic HSCT recipient or a stem cell or donor lymphocyte infusion donor (not recorded which). It is not recorded whose cells these are; they may come from a transplant donor. For the CDR3, the DNA is TGCAGTGCTAGAGTAATTAGCGGTCCCACAGATACGCAGTATTTT. Protein: CSARVISGPTDTQYF.